This is a list of T cell receptor beta chains from one sample in a study of T cell responses to AZD1222 COVID-19 vaccine. Produced via immunoSEQ multiplex PCR; TCRdb's table is partial and in-frame only. This table has 55,000 to 75,000 clones, 65% to 80% appearing once. The starting material was peripheral blood, obtained on day 0 of AZD1222 vaccination. The receptors come from an adult in good health. Each CDR3 is given with its conserved first and last residue. Fields, in order: V gene, J gene, clone size, D gene, CDR3 DNA, CDR3 protein. A D gene is named only where the DNA matches it firmly. Clone size, where shown, is once, few, many, or a class for clones that have expanded.

V: TRBV9; J: TRBJ2-7; size: -; D: TRBD1; DNA: TGTGCCAGCAGCGCCGGGACAGCTCTAACCTACGAGCAGTACTTC; CDR3: CASSAGTALTYEQYF
V: TRBV15; J: TRBJ1-1; size: -; D: -; DNA: TGTGCCACCAGGAGGAGTTCGGACACTGAAGCTTTCTTT; CDR3: CATRRSSDTEAFF
V: TRBV11-2; J: TRBJ2-4; size: -; D: -; DNA: TGTGCCAGCAGCTTAGCGGGGCCCAAAAACATTCAGTACTTC; CDR3: CASSLAGPKNIQYF
V: TRBV2; J: TRBJ2-2; size: -; D: -; DNA: TGTGCCAGCAGCCCACCTCGGGGAGCTGTTTTT; CDR3: CASSPPRGAVF
V: TRBV19; J: TRBJ2-3; size: -; D: TRBD2; DNA: TGTGCCAGTAGCCTCGGACTAGCGGGGGGCGTTCTCCTCACAGATACGCAGTATTTT; CDR3: CASSLGLAGGVLLTDTQYF
V: TRBV18; J: TRBJ1-6; size: -; D: -; DNA: TGTGCCAGCTCACCGGTAGGGGGAAGCTCCTATAATTCACCCCTCCACTTT; CDR3: CASSPVGGSSYNSPLHF
V: TRBV5-5; J: TRBJ2-5; size: once; D: -; DNA: TGTGCCAGCAGCTTGGCGGGAAACAGACAAGAGACCCAGTACTTC; CDR3: CASSLAGNRQETQYF
V: TRBV19; J: TRBJ2-7; size: -; D: TRBD1; DNA: TGTGCCACCAAAGGACAGGGTTGGCAGTACTTC; CDR3: CATKGQGWQYF
V: TRBV5-5; J: TRBJ2-5; size: -; D: TRBD2; DNA: TGTGCCAGCAGCTCCCGGGGGGGGGCCGAACAAGAGACCCAGTACTTC; CDR3: CASSSRGGAEQETQYF
V: TRBV9; J: TRBJ2-3; size: -; D: -; DNA: TGTGCCAGCAGCGAGGCCGGCAGGGATACGCAGTATTTT; CDR3: CASSEAGRDTQYF
V: TRBV20-1; J: TRBJ1-2; size: -; D: -; DNA: TGCAGTGCTAGTTCCCTCGGGAGGAGCTCTAACTATGGCTACACCTTC; CDR3: CSASSLGRSSNYGYTF
V: TRBV5-5; J: TRBJ2-1; size: -; D: TRBD1; DNA: TGTGCCAGCAGCCACTCGACAGGGCGAAACTACAATGAGCAGTTCTTC; CDR3: CASSHSTGRNYNEQFF
V: TRBV6-2/TRBV6-3; J: TRBJ2-5; size: -; D: -; DNA: TGTGCCAGCAGTTACTCGGGACCACAAGAGACCCAGTACTTC; CDR3: CASSYSGPQETQYF
V: TRBV13; J: TRBJ1-1; size: -; D: TRBD1; DNA: TGTGCCAGCAGCCCCCGGACAGGGTCCCGTTTCGCTGAAGCTTTCTTT; CDR3: CASSPRTGSRFAEAFF
V: TRBV18; J: TRBJ1-2; size: -; D: -; DNA: TGTGCCAGCTCAACTTCGGACATTAGTCTCGGCTACACCTTC; CDR3: CASSTSDISLGYTF
V: TRBV12-5; J: TRBJ2-1; size: -; D: -; DNA: TGTGCTAGTGGTTTGGTACTTGATAGCTCCTACAATGAGCAGTTCTTC; CDR3: CASGLVLDSSYNEQFF
V: TRBV9; J: TRBJ2-7; size: -; D: -; DNA: TGTGCCAGCAGCGTAGATGGGGGGCGAGAGTACGAGCAGTACTTC; CDR3: CASSVDGGREYEQYF
V: TRBV7-3; J: TRBJ1-1; size: -; D: TRBD1; DNA: TGTGCCAGCAGCTTAAGACAGGGGGTCACTGAAGCTTTCTTT; CDR3: CASSLRQGVTEAFF
V: TRBV5-6; J: TRBJ1-6; size: -; D: -; DNA: TGTGCCAGCAGCCAAAGCCGGAGGGTGGATAATTCACCCCTCCACTTT; CDR3: CASSQSRRVDNSPLHF
V: TRBV6-5; J: TRBJ2-2; size: -; D: TRBD1; DNA: TGTGCCAGCAGACCCGGGACAGGCAGTACCGGGGAGCTGTTTTTT; CDR3: CASRPGTGSTGELFF
V: TRBV19; J: TRBJ1-4; size: -; D: TRBD1; DNA: TGTGCCAGTAGTATGGGACAGCACAATGAAAAACTGTTTTTT; CDR3: CASSMGQHNEKLFF
V: TRBV6-2/TRBV6-3; J: TRBJ2-3; size: -; D: -; DNA: TGTGCCAGCAGCGGAGACTTGCCCTTCACAGATACGCAGTATTTT; CDR3: CASSGDLPFTDTQYF
V: TRBV7-9; J: TRBJ1-2; size: -; D: TRBD1; DNA: TGTGCCAGCAGCTACAGGGGGATTAACTATGGCTACACCTTC; CDR3: CASSYRGINYGYTF
V: TRBV28; J: TRBJ2-1; size: -; D: TRBD1; DNA: TGTGCCAGCGGCGGACAGGGTATTTTATCGAATGAGCAGTTCTTC; CDR3: CASGGQGILSNEQFF
V: TRBV6-5; J: TRBJ1-4; size: -; D: -; DNA: TGTGCCAGCATCCGGGACAAGGGGGATGAAAAACTGTTTTTT; CDR3: CASIRDKGDEKLFF
V: TRBV19; J: TRBJ1-1; size: few; D: TRBD1; DNA: TGTGCCAGTACCAGGGGGCGAACTGAAGCTTTCTTT; CDR3: CASTRGRTEAFF
V: TRBV5-1; J: TRBJ1-1; size: -; D: -; DNA: TGCGCCAGCAGCCTAGACAGGCTTAACACTGAAGCTTTCTTT; CDR3: CASSLDRLNTEAFF
V: TRBV5-8; J: TRBJ1-1; size: -; D: -; DNA: TGTGCCAGCAGGAGGGTGGGGGCGAGTGATACTGAAGCTTTCTTT; CDR3: CASRRVGASDTEAFF
V: TRBV5-6; J: TRBJ1-1; size: -; D: -; DNA: TGTGCCAGCAGCCCACTGGACAGCATGAACACTGAAGCTTTCTTT; CDR3: CASSPLDSMNTEAFF
V: TRBV5-1; J: TRBJ1-3; size: -; D: -; DNA: TGCGCCAGCAGCTTGGGCGGTGAGAGCTCTGGAAACACCATATATTTT; CDR3: CASSLGGESSGNTIYF
V: TRBV19; J: TRBJ1-2; size: -; D: TRBD1; DNA: TGTGCCAGCCGGGACAGGGACTATGGCTACACCTTC; CDR3: CASRDRDYGYTF
V: TRBV3-1/TRBV3-2; J: TRBJ1-2; size: -; D: -; DNA: TGTGCCAGCAGCCCAGGGACCTGGGGTGGCTACACCTTC; CDR3: CASSPGTWGGYTF
V: TRBV20-1; J: TRBJ1-1; size: -; D: -; DNA: TGCAGTGCGAGTAGCTGGACAGAAGCTTTCTTT; CDR3: CSASSWTEAFF
V: TRBV13; J: TRBJ1-3; size: -; D: -; DNA: TGTGCCAGCAGCCAGGAAGGGGGAGCTGGAAACACCATATATTTT; CDR3: CASSQEGGAGNTIYF
V: TRBV9; J: TRBJ2-3; size: -; D: TRBD2; DNA: TGTGCCAGCAGCTTCCCAGCGGGGGGGCCAGAGGATACGCAGTATTTT; CDR3: CASSFPAGGPEDTQYF